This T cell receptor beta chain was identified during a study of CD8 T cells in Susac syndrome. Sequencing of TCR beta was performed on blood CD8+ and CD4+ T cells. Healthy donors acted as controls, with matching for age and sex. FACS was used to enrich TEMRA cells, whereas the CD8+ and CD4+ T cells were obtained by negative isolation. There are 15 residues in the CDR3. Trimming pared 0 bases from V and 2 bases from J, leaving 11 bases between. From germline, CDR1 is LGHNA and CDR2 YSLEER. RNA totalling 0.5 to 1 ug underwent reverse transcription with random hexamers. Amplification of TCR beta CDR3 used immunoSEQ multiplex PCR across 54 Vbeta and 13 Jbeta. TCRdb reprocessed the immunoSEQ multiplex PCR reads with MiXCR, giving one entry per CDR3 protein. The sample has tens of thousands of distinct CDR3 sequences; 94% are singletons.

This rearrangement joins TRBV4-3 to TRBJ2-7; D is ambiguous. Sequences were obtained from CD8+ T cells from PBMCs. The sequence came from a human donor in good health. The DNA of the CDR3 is TGCGCCAGCAGCCAAGATCAAGGCAGGACCTACGAGCAGTACTTC. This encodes CASSQDQGRTYEQYF.